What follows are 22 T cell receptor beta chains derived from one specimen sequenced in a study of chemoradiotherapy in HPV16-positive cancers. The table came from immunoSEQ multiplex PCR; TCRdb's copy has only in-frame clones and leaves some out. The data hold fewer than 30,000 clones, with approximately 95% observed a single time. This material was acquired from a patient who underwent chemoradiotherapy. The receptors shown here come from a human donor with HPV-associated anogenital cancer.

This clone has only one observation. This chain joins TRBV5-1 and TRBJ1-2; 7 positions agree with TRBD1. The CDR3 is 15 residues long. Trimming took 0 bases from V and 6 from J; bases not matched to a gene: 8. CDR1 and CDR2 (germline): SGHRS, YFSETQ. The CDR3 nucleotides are TGCGCCAGCAGCTTGGCCGTAGAAGGGGGCGATGGCTACACCTTC. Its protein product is CASSLAVEGGDGYTF.

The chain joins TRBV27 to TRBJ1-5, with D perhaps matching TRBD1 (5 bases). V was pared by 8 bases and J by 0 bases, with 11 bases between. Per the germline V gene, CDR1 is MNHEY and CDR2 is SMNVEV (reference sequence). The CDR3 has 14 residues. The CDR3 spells CASRRGDSNQPQHF. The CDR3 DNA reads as TGTGCCAGCCGGCGGGGGGATAGCAATCAGCCCCAGCATTTT.

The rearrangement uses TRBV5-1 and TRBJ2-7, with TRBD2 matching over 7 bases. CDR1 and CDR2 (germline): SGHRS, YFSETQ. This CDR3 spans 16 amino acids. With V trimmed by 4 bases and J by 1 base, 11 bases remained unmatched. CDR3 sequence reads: CASSLEPGGLSYEQYF. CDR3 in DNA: TGCGCCAGCAGCCTTGAACCGGGGGGATTATCCTACGAGCAGTACTTC. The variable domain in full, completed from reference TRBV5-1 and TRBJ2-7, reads KAGVTQTPRYLIKTRGQQVTLSCSPISGHRSVSWYQQTPGQGLQFLFEYFSETQRNKGNFPGRFSGRQFSNSRSEMNVSTLELGDSALYLCASSLEPGGLSYEQYFGPGTRLTVT.

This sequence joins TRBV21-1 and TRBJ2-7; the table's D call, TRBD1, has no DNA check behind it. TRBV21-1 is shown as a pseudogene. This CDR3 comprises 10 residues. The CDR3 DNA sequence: TGTGCCTCCGGAGGGGGCAGTGGAGACTTC. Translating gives CASGGGSGDF.

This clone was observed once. Written as DNA, the CDR3 is TGTGCCAGTACCGTTAGCGGGACGAACACCGGGGAGCTGTTTTTT. Amino acids: CASTVSGTNTGELFF. V usage is TRBV19 and J usage is TRBJ2-2; TRBD2 matches at 8 bases. V was clipped by 7 bases and J by 0 bases; unmatched bases: 4. Germline assignment: CDR1 LNHDA and CDR2 SQIVND (reference sequence). This CDR3 has 15 residues.

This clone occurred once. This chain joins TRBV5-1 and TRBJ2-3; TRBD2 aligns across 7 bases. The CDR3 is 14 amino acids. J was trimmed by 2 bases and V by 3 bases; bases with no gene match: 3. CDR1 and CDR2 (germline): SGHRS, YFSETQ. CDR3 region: CASSSRDYTDTQYF. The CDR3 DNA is TGCGCCAGCAGCTCCCGGGACTACACAGATACGCAGTATTTT.

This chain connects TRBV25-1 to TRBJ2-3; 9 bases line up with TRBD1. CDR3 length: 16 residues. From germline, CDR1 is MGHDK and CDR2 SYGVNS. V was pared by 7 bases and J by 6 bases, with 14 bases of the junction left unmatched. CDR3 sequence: CASTGTGSRYEDTQYF. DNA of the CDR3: TGTGCCAGCACCGGGACAGGGTCCCGCTACGAGGATACGCAGTATTTT.

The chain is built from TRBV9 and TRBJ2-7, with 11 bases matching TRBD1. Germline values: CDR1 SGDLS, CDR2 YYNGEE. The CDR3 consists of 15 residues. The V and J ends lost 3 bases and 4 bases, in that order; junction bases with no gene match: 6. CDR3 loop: CASSAGRDRGYEQYF. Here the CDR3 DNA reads TGTGCCAGCAGCGCGGGGCGGGACAGGGGGTACGAGCAGTACTTC.

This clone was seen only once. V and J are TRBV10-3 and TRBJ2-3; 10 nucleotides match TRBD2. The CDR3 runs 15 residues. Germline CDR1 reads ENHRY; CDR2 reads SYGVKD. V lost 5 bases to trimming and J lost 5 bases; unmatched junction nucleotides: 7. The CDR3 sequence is CAISLAGGHGDTQYF. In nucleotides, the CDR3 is TGTGCCATCAGTTTAGCGGGGGGCCACGGAGATACGCAGTATTTT.

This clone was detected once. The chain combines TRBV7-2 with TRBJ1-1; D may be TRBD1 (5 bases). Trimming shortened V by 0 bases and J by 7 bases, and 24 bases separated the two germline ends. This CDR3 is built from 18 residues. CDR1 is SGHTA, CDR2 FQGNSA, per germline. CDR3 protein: CASSLALRQGRKVNEAFF. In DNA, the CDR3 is TGTGCCAGCAGCTTAGCGCTACGCCAGGGTCGAAAAGTTAATGAAGCTTTCTTT.

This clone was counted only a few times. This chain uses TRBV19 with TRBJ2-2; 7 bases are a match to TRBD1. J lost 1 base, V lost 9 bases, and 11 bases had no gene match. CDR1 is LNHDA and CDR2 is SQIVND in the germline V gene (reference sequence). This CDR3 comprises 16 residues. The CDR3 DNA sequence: TGTGCCAGAAGCTATCCTCGGGACAGGAACACCGGGGAGCTGTTTTTT. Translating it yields CARSYPRDRNTGELFF.

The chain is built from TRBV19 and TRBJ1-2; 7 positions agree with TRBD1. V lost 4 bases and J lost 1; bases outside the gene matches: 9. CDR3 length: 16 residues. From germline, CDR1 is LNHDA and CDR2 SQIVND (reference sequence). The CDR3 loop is CASSSKTGSYNYGYTF. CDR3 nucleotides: TGTGCCAGTAGTAGCAAGACAGGGTCCTATAACTATGGCTACACCTTC.

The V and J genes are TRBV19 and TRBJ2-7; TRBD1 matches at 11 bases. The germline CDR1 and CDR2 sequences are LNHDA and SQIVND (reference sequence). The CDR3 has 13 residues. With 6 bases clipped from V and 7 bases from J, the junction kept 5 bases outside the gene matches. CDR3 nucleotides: TGTGCCAGTAGGGACAGGGGGCAAGGTGAGCAGTACTTC. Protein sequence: CASRDRGQGEQYF.

The CDR3 sequence: CASSVPGRGEQYF. Here the CDR3 DNA reads TGTGCCAGCAGTGTGCCAGGGAGAGGCGAGCAGTACTTC. The rearrangement links TRBV6-1 to TRBJ2-7; D may be TRBD1 or TRBD2 (5 bases each). This CDR3 contains 13 residues. Per the germline V gene, CDR1 is MNHNS and CDR2 is SASEGT. V was clipped by 4 bases and J by 6 bases, with 13 bases between them.

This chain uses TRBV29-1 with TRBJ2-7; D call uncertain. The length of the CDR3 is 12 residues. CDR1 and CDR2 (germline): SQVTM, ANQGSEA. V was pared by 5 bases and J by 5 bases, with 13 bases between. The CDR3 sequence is CSVLASSHEQYF. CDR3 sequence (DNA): TGCAGCGTTTTGGCTAGTTCGCACGAGCAGTACTTC.

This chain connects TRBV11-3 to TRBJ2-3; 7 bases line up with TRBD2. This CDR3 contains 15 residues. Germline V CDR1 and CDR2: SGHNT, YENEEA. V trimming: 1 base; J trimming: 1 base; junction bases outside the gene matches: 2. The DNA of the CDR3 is TGTGCCAGCAGCTTAGGCGGGGGTGGCACAGATACGCAGTATTTT. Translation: CASSLGGGGTDTQYF.

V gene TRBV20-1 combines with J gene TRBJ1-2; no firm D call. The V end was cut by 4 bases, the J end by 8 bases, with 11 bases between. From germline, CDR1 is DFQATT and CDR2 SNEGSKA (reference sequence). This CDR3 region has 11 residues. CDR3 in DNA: TGCAGTGCTACTCCCATGTTGGGCTACACCTTC. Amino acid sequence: CSATPMLGYTF.

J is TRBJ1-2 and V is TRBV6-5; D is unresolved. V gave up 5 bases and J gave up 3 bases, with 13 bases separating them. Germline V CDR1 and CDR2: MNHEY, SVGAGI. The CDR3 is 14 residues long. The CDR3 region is CASSLRKVDYGYTF. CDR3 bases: TGTGCCAGCAGTCTTCGGAAGGTGGACTATGGCTACACCTTC.

The DNA of the CDR3 is TGTGCCAGCAGCAGAACCCAGGGAGGTGAGCAGTTCTTC. Translated: CASSRTQGGEQFF. J is TRBJ2-1 and V is TRBV13; possible D gene TRBD2, 6 bases. Germline V lookup: CDR1 PRHDT, CDR2 FYEKMQ (reference sequence). This CDR3 comprises 13 residues. The V end was cut by 5 bases, the J end by 9 bases, with 14 bases between. Variable domain in full (rest from reference TRBV13 and TRBJ2-1): AAGVIQSPRHLIKEKRETATLKCYPIPRHDTVYWYQQGPGQDPQFLISFYEKMQSDKGSIPDRFSAQQFSDYHSELNMSSLELGDSALYFCASSRTQGGEQFFGPGTRLTVL.

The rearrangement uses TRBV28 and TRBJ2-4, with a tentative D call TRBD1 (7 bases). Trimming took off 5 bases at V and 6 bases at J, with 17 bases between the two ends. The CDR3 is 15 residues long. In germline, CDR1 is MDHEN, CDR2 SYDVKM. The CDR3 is CASSNQGGTGNIQYF. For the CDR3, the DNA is TGTGCCAGCAGTAATCAGGGGGGTACCGGAAACATTCAGTACTTC.

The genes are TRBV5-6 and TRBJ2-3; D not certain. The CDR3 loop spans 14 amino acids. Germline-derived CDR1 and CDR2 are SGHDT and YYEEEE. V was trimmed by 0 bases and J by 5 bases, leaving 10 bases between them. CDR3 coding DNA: TGTGCCAGCAGCTTGGATTCTTGGGTAGATACGCAGTATTTT. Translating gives CASSLDSWVDTQYF.

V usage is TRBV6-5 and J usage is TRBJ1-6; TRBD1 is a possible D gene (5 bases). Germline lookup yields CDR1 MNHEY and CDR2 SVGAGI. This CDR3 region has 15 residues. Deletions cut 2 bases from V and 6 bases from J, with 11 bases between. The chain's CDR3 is CASSYGRVRNSPLHF. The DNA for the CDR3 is TGTGCCAGCAGTTACGGCAGGGTGCGTAATTCACCCCTCCACTTT.